This TCR beta chain was retrieved from a study of blood T cell repertoires in COVID-19. Here immunoSEQ multiplex PCR was the method, and the copy in TCRdb shows in-frame clones only, minus some. Counted here are about 140,000 clones, over 60% occurring once; the ten biggest clones make up roughly 2.9%. The CDR3 has 13 residues. The germline gives CDR1 GTSNPN, CDR2 SVGIG (reference sequence). The germline V and J ends were trimmed by 4 bases and 0 bases, with 8 bases remaining between them. The rearrangement joins TRBV30 to TRBJ2-3; D call uncertain. The sequence came from a woman between 45 and 60 years old who had recovered from COVID-19. Sequenced material: PBMCs or T cells enriched from blood (not recorded which). The CDR3 DNA sequence: TGTGCCTGGACACAACCAAGCACAGATACGCAGTATTTT. Translating it yields CAWTQPSTDTQYF.